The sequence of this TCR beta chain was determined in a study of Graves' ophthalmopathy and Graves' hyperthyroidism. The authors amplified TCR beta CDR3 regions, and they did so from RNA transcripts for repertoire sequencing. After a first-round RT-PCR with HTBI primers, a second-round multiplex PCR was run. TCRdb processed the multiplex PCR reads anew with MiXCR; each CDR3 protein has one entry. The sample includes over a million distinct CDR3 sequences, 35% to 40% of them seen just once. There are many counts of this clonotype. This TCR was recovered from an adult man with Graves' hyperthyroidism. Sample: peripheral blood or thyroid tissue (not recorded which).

The CDR3 is CSGGDRTNEKLFF. The CDR3 DNA reads TGCAGCGGAGGGGACAGAACTAATGAAAAACTGTTTTTT. V gene TRBV29-1 combines with J gene TRBJ1-4; 7 bases align to TRBD1. Germline values: CDR1 SQVTM, CDR2 ANQGSEA. This CDR3 region has 13 residues. The V segment lost 7 bases and the J segment 1 base; nucleotides outside the gene matches: 3. The full variable domain, rest sourced from reference TRBV29-1 and TRBJ1-4, is SAVISQKPSRDICQRGTSLTIQCQVDSQVTMMFWYRQQPGQSLTLIATANQGSEATYESGFVIDKFPISRPNLTFSTLTVSNMSPEDSSIYLCSGGDRTNEKLFFGSGTQLSVL.